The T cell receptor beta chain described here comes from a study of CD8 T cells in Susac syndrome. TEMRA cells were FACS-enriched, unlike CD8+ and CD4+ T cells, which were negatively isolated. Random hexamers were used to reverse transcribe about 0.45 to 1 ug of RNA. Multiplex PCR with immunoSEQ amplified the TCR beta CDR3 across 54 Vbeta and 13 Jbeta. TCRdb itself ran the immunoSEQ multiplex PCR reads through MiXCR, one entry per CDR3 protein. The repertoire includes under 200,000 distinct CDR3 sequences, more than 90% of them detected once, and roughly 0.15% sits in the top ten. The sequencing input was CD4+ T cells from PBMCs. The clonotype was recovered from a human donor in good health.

The CDR3 protein is CASSSPGAGNEQFF. The CDR3 bases are TGTGCCAGCAGCTCTCCGGGGGCGGGGAATGAGCAGTTCTTC. The V call is TRBV7-9, the J call TRBJ2-1; the D call may be TRBD1 or TRBD2 (6 bases each). The V gene's germline CDR1 is SEHNR and CDR2 FQNEAQ (reference sequence). V was trimmed by 4 bases and J by 7 bases, leaving 14 bases between them. The CDR3 has 14 amino acids.